The entry that follows covers one T cell receptor (beta chain) sequence. The antigen it recognizes is unknown. Base qualities are missing; no much larger clone stands one base away. The CDR3 regions of human TCRbeta chains were subjected to immunosequencing. In the source study's methods: TCRs in the repertoires were compared against a reference library of SARS-CoV-2-specific TCRs that had been generated with the MIRA antigen-specificity platform. Breadth was defined as the fraction of unique TCRs that were SARS-CoV-2-associated, and depth was defined as the fraction of total T cells that were SARS-CoV-2-associated. Using the MIRA data, each spike-specific TCR was mapped to the spike region that the TCR reacts to and placed in a CD4 or CD8 class. Log10-transformed breadth and depth values were compared by one-way ANOVA with Sidak's multiple comparisons tests. The table comes from immuneACCESS by way of TCRdb, which keeps in-frame sequences with V and J called. Part of the clones is missing from these tables; in studies checked, under half for an unresolved V gene and the rest for unknown reasons. The V and J calls and the clone size are those of that table, but D and trimming were determined from the DNA. The sample yields fewer than 45,000 clones; more than 80% were counted once. The ten largest clones represent over 40% of the sample.

The data were taken from a study of T cell responses to AZD1222 COVID-19 vaccine (dated by TCRdb to about 2021). For the study in its entirety: AZD1222 recipients given second doses at about 4 weeks or at about 12 weeks were pooled, since spike-specific TCR depth and breadth were not found to differ between the two schedules. A total of 240 or so trial participants underwent TCR sequencing, of whom 200 to 220 had received two doses of AZD1222 and around 25 had received two doses of the MenACWY control vaccine. Trial participants were enrolled by age into subgroups of 18-55, 56-69 and 70-plus years, and roughly 150, 30 and 60 TCR-sequenced participants, respectively, were included in these subgroups. Broader findings and caveats from the paper: In the small 56-69-year group, the increase in depth fell short of significance, most likely because of low power. Most participants were white British and females outnumbered males, and the authors suggested that clonal diversity may have been underestimated. A significant rise in spike-specific TCR breadth and depth was observed after two AZD1222 doses relative to day 0 and relative to MenACWY recipients. Conclusions about previously exposed vaccinees are limited, since just a handful of AZD1222 recipients were seropositive for SARS-CoV-2 at baseline. The whole spike protein was spanned by vaccine-associated CD4 TCRs, and dominant responses were seen in regions 160-218 and 743-854. Reportedly, almost half of the unique spike-specific TCRs recognized epitopes lying outside the regions that are mutated in the B.1.351 and B.1.1.7 variants. Because no day 14 peak-response samples were available, repertoires were characterized only after the peak T cell response.

The time point label of this sample denotes: baseline before first vaccination. Vaccinee samples were obtained from the UK trials COV001 and COV002, which included a single-blind randomized controlled phase 2/3 trial of AZD1222 (ChAdOx1 nCoV-19) in healthy adults. Trial participant PBMC samples were collected at day 0 and day 28 after the second dose for TCRbeta chain sequencing. Trimming costs V 10 bases and J 1 base, and their ends lie 11 bases apart. The CDR3 contains 13 residues, cysteine and phenylalanine counted. The CDR3 DNA has 39 bases and is translated from base 1. As encoded in the germline V gene (reference sequence), CDR1 is SEHNR while CDR2 is FQNEAQ.

The sequencing here drew on peripheral blood, taken on day 0 of AZD1222 vaccination. The receptor's source is an adult in good health. This chain is built from TRBV7-9 and TRBJ1-3; a tentative D call is TRBD1 (5 bases match). Here the CDR3 is given as CATEKGSGNTIYF. The DNA sequence reads TGTGCCACCGAGAAGGGGTCTGGAAACACCATATATTTT. Extended through the reference TRBV7-9 and TRBJ1-3 proteins, this CDR3 yields the full variable domain: DTGVSQNPRHKITKRGQNVTFRCDPISEHNRLYWYRQTLGQGPEFLTYFQNEAQLEKSRLLSDRFSAERPKGSFSTLEIQRTEQGDSAMYLCATEKGSGNTIYFGEGSWLTVV.